These 18 T cell receptor beta chains were sequenced from one sample in a study of cytomegalovirus exposure and HLA in healthy donors. Primers included in the PCR were 60 Vbeta and 13 Jbeta primers. The method was immunoSEQ multiplex PCR; TCRdb's version includes in-frame clones alone and lacks a portion of them. The sample has about 60,000 clones; roughly four fifths are singletons. Sequencing was carried out using PBMCs. The source is a man aged 25 to 40 in good health and CMV-seronegative.

This chain uses TRBV5-1 with TRBJ2-7, with D possibly matching TRBD2 (6 bases). The CDR3 covers 16 residues. Trimming removed 0 bases from V and 3 bases from J, with 16 bases in between. Germline lookup yields CDR1 SGHRS and CDR2 YFSETQ. Here the CDR3 reads CASSLGPGLDVYEQYF. For the CDR3, the DNA is TGCGCCAGCAGCTTGGGGCCGGGACTGGACGTCTACGAGCAGTACTTC.

This clone was observed once. Other DNA sequences in the same sample also yield this CDR3. V usage is TRBV19 and J usage is TRBJ1-5; D may be TRBD1 (6 bases). V was cut by 4 bases and J by 2 bases, with 6 bases left in between. This CDR3 spans 13 amino acids. Germline V CDR1 and CDR2: LNHDA, SQIVND (reference sequence). CDR3 amino acids: CASSTGGNQPQHF. The CDR3 DNA sequence: TGTGCCAGTAGTACAGGGGGCAATCAGCCCCAGCATTTT.

This rearrangement joins TRBV5-4 to TRBJ2-5; the match to TRBD2 covers 14 bases. Germline V gene sequence: CDR1 SGHNT, CDR2 YYREEE (reference sequence). CDR3 length: 17 residues. Trimming removed 3 bases from V and 5 bases from J; junction bases left unmatched: 9. CDR3 sequence reads: CASSWGTSGRIRETQYF. The CDR3 DNA sequence: TGTGCCAGCAGCTGGGGGACTAGCGGGAGAATCAGGGAGACCCAGTACTTC.

The V call is TRBV6-5, the J call TRBJ2-7; a possible D gene is TRBD1 (7 bases). The CDR3 contains 15 residues. The germline CDR1 and CDR2 sequences are MNHEY and SVGAGI. Trimming removed 6 bases at V and 5 bases at J, with 20 bases between. CDR3 nucleotides: TGTGCCAGCAGCACACGAGGGGGCGGGACGGACGAGCAGTACTTC. Protein product: CASSTRGGGTDEQYF.

The chain combines TRBV5-8 with TRBJ2-1; TRBD1 matches at 10 bases. Germline CDR1 and CDR2: SGHTS and YDEGEE. The CDR3 runs 15 residues. V was clipped by 4 bases and J by 13 bases; unmatched bases: 14. The CDR3 DNA sequence: TGTGCCAGCAGCGCCTGGACAGGGGGGCGGTCGACACAGTTCTTC. Protein: CASSAWTGGRSTQFF.

A few counts support this clone. V gene TRBV4-1 combines with J gene TRBJ2-4; D may be TRBD2 (6 bases). V was clipped by 0 bases and J by 11 bases, with 20 bases between them. Germline assignment: CDR1 MGHRA and CDR2 YSYEKL. This CDR3 is built from 16 residues. CDR3 sequence (DNA): TGCGCCAGCAGCCAAGACCGGACCGGCGGGACGACTGTTCAGTACTTC. It translates to CASSQDRTGGTTVQYF.

The CDR3 DNA sequence: TGTGCCAGCAGCTGGACAGGCAGCTATGGCTACACCTTC. Translated, it gives CASSWTGSYGYTF. The chain is built from TRBV5-4 and TRBJ1-2, with 7 bases lining up with TRBD1. Germline CDR1 reads SGHNT; CDR2 reads YYREEE (reference sequence). The CDR3 contains 13 residues. The ends lost 3 bases at V and 4 bases at J; junction bases unmatched: 3.

The rearrangement joins TRBV4-1 to TRBJ1-1; 8 nucleotides line up with TRBD1. J gave up 1 base and V 8 bases, and 6 bases lay outside the gene matches. CDR3 size: 14 residues. Germline assignment: CDR1 MGHRA and CDR2 YSYEKL. CDR3 DNA: TGCGCCAGCGGGATCGGGACAGGGAACACTGAAGCTTTCTTT. This encodes CASGIGTGNTEAFF.

The chain has TRBV30 and TRBJ1-4; no definite D call. The CDR3 is 11 residues long. In germline, CDR1 is GTSNPN, CDR2 SVGIG (reference sequence). V was pared by 3 bases and J by 5 bases, with 4 bases between. The CDR3, as DNA: TGTGCCTGGAGCAGAAATGAAAAACTGTTTTTT. As protein: CAWSRNEKLFF.

The V call is TRBV2, the J call TRBJ1-4, with D possibly being TRBD1 (5 bases). V was cut by 7 bases and J by 2 bases, with 14 bases left in between. The CDR3 extends over 15 amino acids. Germline values: CDR1 SNHLY, CDR2 FYNNEI. CDR3 loop: CASKQAPATNEKLFF. The CDR3 nucleotides read TGTGCCAGCAAACAGGCCCCAGCGACTAATGAAAAACTGTTTTTT.

This clone occurred a few times. The CDR3 spells CASSLNLGLAGNEQFF. DNA for the CDR3: TGTGCCAGCAGCTTAAATCTCGGACTAGCAGGAAATGAGCAGTTCTTC. The V and J genes are TRBV11-1 and TRBJ2-1, with 8 bases matching TRBD2. The germline V gene has CDR1 SGHAT and CDR2 FQDESV (reference sequence). Trimming at V came to 2 bases and at J to 7 bases, leaving 10 bases not matched to a gene. This CDR3 is 16 amino acids long. The complete variable domain, with remaining parts taken from reference TRBV11-1 and TRBJ2-1, reads EAEVAQSPRYKITEKSQAVAFWCDPISGHATLYWYRQILGQGPELLVQFQDESVVDDSQLPKDRFSAERLKGVDSTLKIQPAELGDSAMYLCASSLNLGLAGNEQFFGPGTRLTVL.

This clone was observed once. V gene TRBV11-1 combines with J gene TRBJ2-1, with a possible D match to TRBD2 (5 bases). The CDR3 sequence is 15 residues long. Germline V lookup: CDR1 SGHAT, CDR2 FQDESV (reference sequence). V was clipped by 6 bases and J by 0 bases, with 12 bases between them. The CDR3 coding sequence is TGTGCCAGCAGGAGGGATCGCAGCTCCTACAATGAGCAGTTCTTC. Its translation: CASRRDRSSYNEQFF.

The rearrangement joins TRBV4-3 to TRBJ2-1, with D tentatively TRBD2 (6 bases). Trimming took off 3 bases at V and 6 bases at J, with 15 bases between the two ends. The length of the CDR3 is 15 residues. CDR1 and CDR2 (germline): LGHNA, YSLEER. CDR3: CASSQGTGTFNEQFF. The CDR3 DNA reads TGCGCCAGCAGCCAGGGGACCGGGACTTTCAATGAGCAGTTCTTC.

The chain is built from TRBV7-8 and TRBJ1-6, with D perhaps matching TRBD1 (6 bases). V shed 1 base and J shed 7 bases, with 17 bases lying between them. The CDR3 sequence is 17 residues long. Germline values: CDR1 SGHVS, CDR2 FQNEAQ. The CDR3 protein is CASSLEGGGAQNSPLHF. CDR3 nucleotide sequence: TGTGCCAGCAGCTTAGAAGGAGGGGGGGCGCAGAATTCACCCCTCCACTTT.

The chain recombines TRBV15 with TRBJ1-2; D perhaps matches TRBD1 (5 bases). The length of the CDR3 is 14 residues. Germline assignment: CDR1 LNHNV and CDR2 YYDKDF (reference sequence). Trimming removed 3 bases at V and 2 bases at J, with 10 bases between. CDR3 residues: CATSSRQNNYGYTF. The CDR3 DNA is TGTGCCACCAGCAGTAGACAGAACAACTATGGCTACACCTTC.

This clone occurred once. The CDR3 region is CASSLTIQETQYF. The DNA for the CDR3 is TGTGCCAGCAGCTTGACTATCCAAGAGACCCAGTACTTC. The genes are TRBV7-2 and TRBJ2-5; tentatively, D is TRBD2 (5 bases). The CDR3 is 13 residues long. CDR1 is SGHTA, CDR2 FQGNSA, per germline. The V end lost 3 bases, the J end lost 1 base, and 6 bases lay between the germline ends.

This clone appeared a single time. The rearrangement links TRBV5-4 to TRBJ2-7; D call uncertain. V was shortened by 5 bases and J by 6 bases, with 15 bases between the two germline ends. This CDR3 comprises 13 residues. From germline, CDR1 is SGHNT and CDR2 YYREEE (reference sequence). The CDR3 region has the DNA TGTGCCAGCAGACCTATTGACCGCGGCGAGCAGTACTTC. It yields the protein CASRPIDRGEQYF.

This chain uses TRBV6-6 with TRBJ1-4; TRBD1 matches 9 bases. Losses at the gene ends were 4 bases for V and 7 bases for J; bases not matched to a gene: 7. The CDR3 totals 15 residues. Germline V CDR1 and CDR2: MNHNY, SVGAGI (reference sequence). Here the CDR3 reads CASSSPTGGAEKLFF. CDR3 DNA: TGTGCCAGCAGTTCCCCGACAGGGGGTGCTGAAAAACTGTTTTTT.